The 21 T cell receptor beta chains below were found in one sample sequenced in a study of prognosis after radiotherapy for stage I lung cancer. By two-round multiplex PCR, the TCR beta CDR3 was amplified from genomic DNA. Round one of PCR was performed, and it used primers specific to each TRBV and TRBJ gene. TCRdb itself ran the multiplex PCR reads through MiXCR, one entry per CDR3 protein. The repertoire holds about 47,000 distinct CDR3 sequences, with around a third as singletons. Sequencing was performed on PBMCs, taken before or after stereotactic body radiation therapy (not recorded which). The receptors were sampled from a donor aged 50 or older with non-small cell lung cancer.

This chain connects TRBV7-9 to TRBJ2-1; TRBD2 is a possible D gene (6 bases). The CDR3 runs to 15 residues. From germline, CDR1 is SEHNR and CDR2 FQNEAQ (reference sequence). Trimming took off 5 bases at V and 7 bases at J, with 18 bases between the two ends. The DNA for the CDR3 is TGTGCCAGCAGCCCACCATCAATTCGGGAGAATGAGCAGTTCTTC. It translates to CASSPPSIRENEQFF. Variable domain in full (rest from reference TRBV7-9 and TRBJ2-1): DTGVSQNPRHKITKRGQNVTFRCDPISEHNRLYWYRQTLGQGPEFLTYFQNEAQLEKSRLLSDRFSAERPKGSFSTLEIQRTEQGDSAMYLCASSPPSIRENEQFFGPGTRLTVL.

This clonotype has a count of ten or more. J is TRBJ2-3 and V is TRBV11-3; 7 bases map to TRBD1. Germline CDR1 reads SGHNT; CDR2 reads YENEEA. There are 16 residues in the CDR3. The junction had 6 bases not matched to a gene; V was cut back by 1 base and J by 2 bases. The CDR3 here is CASSLGGTASTDTQYF. As DNA, the CDR3 is TGTGCCAGCAGCTTAGGTGGGACAGCGTCCACAGATACGCAGTATTTT.

This clonotype was seen at least ten times. The chain employs TRBV4-1 and TRBJ2-7; tentatively, D is TRBD1 (6 bases). Germline V lookup: CDR1 MGHRA, CDR2 YSYEKL. V was clipped by 1 base and J by 2 bases, with 9 bases between them. The CDR3 sequence is 14 residues long. The DNA of the CDR3 is TGCGCCAGCAGCCAAGGTGGGACAACCTACGAGCAGTACTTC. Its protein is CASSQGGTTYEQYF.

This clonotype was picked up a small number of times. A much larger clone lies one base from this, so it may be a read error. This rearrangement joins TRBV6-9 to TRBJ2-3; D not certain. Germline CDR1 and CDR2: MNHGY and SVAAGI. CDR3 length: 14 amino acids. The DNA of the CDR3 is TGTGCCATCAGTTACGAGCCAAACACAGATACGCAGTATTTT. Translated: CAISYEPNTDTQYF.

In the case of this clonotype: A read error may explain this, as a much larger clone is one base away. CDR3 sequence: CASSSSPGGGNTEAFF. The DNA of the CDR3 is TGTGCCAGCAGTTCCTCCCCAGGGGGAGGGAACACTGAAGCTTTCTTT. V is TRBV6-5 and J is TRBJ1-1; 7 nucleotides align to TRBD1. Germline V gene sequence: CDR1 MNHEY, CDR2 SVGAGI. Trimming removed 4 bases from V and 1 base from J; junction bases left unmatched: 9. This CDR3 spans 16 amino acids.

Remarks on this clonotype: With only one base between it and a far larger clone, this is likely a read error. V is TRBV6-9 and J is TRBJ1-6; no definite D call. Germline V gives CDR1 MNHGY, CDR2 SVAAGI. The CDR3 has 13 amino acids. Trimming stripped 4 bases from V and 10 bases from J, with 11 bases between. The CDR3 sequence: CASSSVGVSPLHF. For the CDR3, the DNA is TGTGCCAGCAGTTCGGTCGGAGTATCACCCCTCCACTTT.

The rearrangement links TRBV6-1 to TRBJ2-1; 11 nucleotides align to TRBD2. The CDR3 sequence is 16 residues long. CDR1 MNHNS and CDR2 SASEGT come from the germline V gene. V shed 6 bases, J shed 8 bases, and the junction held 12 bases outside the gene matches. CDR3 loop: CASSARTSGSGDEQFF. CDR3 DNA sequence: TGTGCCAGCAGCGCCCGGACTAGCGGGTCCGGGGATGAGCAGTTCTTC.

As concerns this clonotype: This clone may be a read error of a much larger clone one base away. The chain links TRBV20-1 to TRBJ2-7, with TRBD2 matching over 7 bases. V dropped 7 bases and J dropped 7; count of bases not matched to a gene: 10. The CDR3 has 12 residues. The germline V gene has CDR1 DFQATT and CDR2 SNEGSKA (reference sequence). CDR3 nucleotides: TGCAGTGGTCGGGAGGTCCGGGGGGAGCAGTACTTC. The encoded protein is CSGREVRGEQYF.

This clonotype was detected many times. The CDR3 nucleotides read TGTGCCAGTAGAAGGACTAGCCGTATCGCGAACACCGGGGAGCTGTTTTTT. Translation: CASRRTSRIANTGELFF. This sequence joins TRBV19 and TRBJ2-2; 8 nucleotides line up with TRBD2. V lost 6 bases and J lost 0; bases outside the gene matches: 9. The length of the CDR3 is 17 residues. Germline V gene sequence: CDR1 LNHDA, CDR2 SQIVND (reference sequence).

This clonotype was observed at least ten times. The chain has TRBV20-1 and TRBJ2-2; no firm D call. This CDR3 comprises 11 residues. Germline CDR1 reads DFQATT; CDR2 reads SNEGSKA (reference sequence). V was pared by 3 bases and J by 8 bases, with 7 bases between. CDR3 amino acids: CSASVRGELFF. CDR3 in DNA: TGCAGTGCTAGCGTCCGAGGGGAGCTGTTTTTT.

This clonotype was detected ten times or more. The chain has TRBV18 and TRBJ2-7, with no clear D. The germline gives CDR1 KGHSH, CDR2 LQKENI. The CDR3 is 13 amino acids. V was cut by 4 bases and J by 6 bases, with 13 bases left in between. CDR3 bases: TGTGCCAGCTCACTTCACACTTCTTCCGAGCAGTACTTC. Its protein product is CASSLHTSSEQYF.

On this clonotype itself: It may be a read error: a sequence one base away is much more abundant. V gene TRBV6-1 combines with J gene TRBJ2-1; 9 bases fit TRBD1. This CDR3 contains 14 residues. The trim removed 8 bases at V and 5 bases at J, leaving 7 bases unmatched. Germline V gene sequence: CDR1 MNHNS, CDR2 SASEGT. In nucleotides, the CDR3 is TGTGCCAGCCGTAGGGACAGGGAGCACAATGAGCAGTTCTTC. It specifies CASRRDREHNEQFF.

To note about this clonotype: At one boundary the junction diverges from the germline segment, which might be a read error. The chain recombines TRBV19 with TRBJ2-7, with D unresolved. Germline V gene sequence: CDR1 LNHDA, CDR2 SQIVND (reference sequence). The CDR3 is 11 amino acids. The CDR3 sequence is CVVGPSYEKYF. CDR3 sequence (DNA): TGTGTCGTAGGCCCCTCCTACGAGAAGTACTTC.

This clonotype was detected ten times or more. J is TRBJ1-2 and V is TRBV6-9; 8 nucleotides match TRBD1. After removal of 2 bases from V and 3 bases from J, the junction contained 8 bases not matched to a gene. Germline-derived CDR1 and CDR2 are MNHGY and SVAAGI. There are 16 residues in the CDR3. The CDR3 region has the DNA TGTGCCAGCAGTTATCCCCCGGACAGGGCCCACTATGGCTACACCTTC. Encoded protein: CASSYPPDRAHYGYTF.

The chain is built from TRBV5-6 and TRBJ2-1; TRBD2 matches 10 bases. J was trimmed by 6 bases and V by 2 bases; bases with no gene match: 8. The length of the CDR3 is 16 residues. Looked up from germline, CDR1 is SGHDT and CDR2 is YYEEEE. The CDR3: CASSLLAGISSNEQFF. The CDR3 DNA follows: TGTGCCAGCAGCTTACTAGCGGGAATAAGTTCCAATGAGCAGTTCTTC.

The chain carries TRBV5-1 and TRBJ2-3; tentatively, D is TRBD1 (5 bases). The germline V and J ends were trimmed by 4 bases and 3 bases, with 15 bases remaining between them. The CDR3 covers 15 residues. Germline CDR1 reads SGHRS; CDR2 reads YFSETQ. CDR3 bases: TGCGCCAGCAGCCTCCGCGCCGCAGGGACAGATACGCAGTATTTT. Translating gives CASSLRAAGTDTQYF.

This clonotype was counted at least ten times. The chain recombines TRBV28 with TRBJ2-6, with TRBD1 as a possible D gene (5 bases). CDR1 is MDHEN and CDR2 is SYDVKM in the germline V gene. Trimming took off 8 bases at V and 8 bases at J, with 10 bases between the two ends. The length of the CDR3 is 12 residues. The CDR3 nucleotides are TGTGCCAGCGGGGCAACGACCAACGTCCTGACTTTC. This codes for CASGATTNVLTF.

Of note for this clonotype: Since a far larger clone is one base different, this is likely a read error. This chain connects TRBV7-9 to TRBJ1-4; 10 bases match TRBD1. CDR3 length: 14 amino acids. Germline CDR1 is SEHNR and CDR2 is FQNEAQ (reference sequence). This CDR3 is CASSRTGGNEKLLF. CDR3 DNA sequence: TGTGCCAGCAGCCGGACAGGGGGAAATGAAAAACTGCTTTTT.

Many counts were recorded for this clonotype. The rearrangement links TRBV11-2 to TRBJ2-7; a weak D match, TRBD1 (5 bases). Germline CDR1 and CDR2: SGHAT and FQNNGV. Trimming pared 5 bases from V and 0 bases from J, leaving 11 bases between. CDR3 length: 14 residues. The CDR3 nucleotides are TGTGCCAGCAGCCGCGGACAATCCTCCTACGAGCAGTACTTC. This codes for CASSRGQSSYEQYF.

The chain joins TRBV7-2 to TRBJ2-1; 7 nucleotides line up with TRBD2. The CDR3 spans 16 residues. Losses at the gene ends were 6 bases for V and 7 bases for J; bases not matched to a gene: 15. Germline CDR1 and CDR2: SGHTA and FQGNSA. Here the CDR3 DNA reads TGTGCCAGCAGTCCCCTGTCGGCGGGAGCGGGGAATGAGCAGTTCTTC. Its translation: CASSPLSAGAGNEQFF.

In this sample, this clonotype turned up many times. The V gene is TRBV18, the J gene TRBJ2-2; D perhaps matches TRBD2 (6 bases). V gave up 3 bases and J gave up 5 bases, with 16 bases separating them. The CDR3 totals 16 residues. The germline gives CDR1 KGHSH, CDR2 LQKENI. The CDR3 DNA is TGTGCCAGCTCACCCCGGGGATCCGGAGGGACCGGGGAGCTGTTTTTT. Its protein is CASSPRGSGGTGELFF.